This paragraph covers one T cell receptor beta chain sequence. The target antigen is unknown. This specimen belongs to a study of shared clonotypes between healthy human individuals. Study-wide results and limits: Relative to their counterparts shared across all four donors, non-shared clonotypes exhibited diminished generation probabilities.

Selected positively for CCR7 and CD45RO-negative, naive CD8 cells excluded terminally differentiated effector memory CD45RA+ cells. TCRdb's table, derived via immunoSEQ multiplex PCR, lists solely in-frame clones and lacks some. Of some 800,000 clones listed, nearly 95% are singletons. CDR3 length equals 17 residues. V gave up 7 bases and J gave up 9 bases, with 31 bases separating them. Germline V gene lookup returns CDR1 SNHLY and CDR2 FYNNEI. The chain employs TRBV2 and TRBJ2-7; D is possibly TRBD1 or TRBD2 (6 bases each). The specimen sequenced was naive CD8+ T cells sorted from blood. The receptor's source is a man aged 25 to 45 in good health. CDR3 DNA: TGTGCCAGCAACTCACCTAAAACAGGACTGGCCGGGGGCGCGCAGTACTTC. Protein sequence: CASNSPKTGLAGGAQYF.